This T cell receptor beta chain was identified in a study of CD8 T cells in ankylosing spondylitis. Regarding the study as a whole: The study looked at matched synovial fluid samples from ankylosing spondylitis patients. Disease-linked clones were reported to be significantly enriched there. The study identified a TCR beta motif of several highly homologous variants that appeared characteristic of ankylosing spondylitis blood. Earlier reports found some motif variants in synovial fluid and blood in reactive arthritis.

J was trimmed by 6 bases and V by 0 bases; bases with no gene match: 13. Germline-derived CDR1 and CDR2 are SGHAT and FQDESV (reference sequence). The CDR3 contains 18 residues. Construction of TCR beta libraries was performed using quantitative 5'-RACE with molecular barcodes. TCRdb reprocessed the 5' RACE reads with MiXCR, giving one entry per CDR3 protein. The table has about 240,000 distinct CDR3 sequences, more than 9% seen once; the top ten hold about 3%. This clonotype was seen at least ten times. The target antigen is unknown. The origin of this receptor is a male donor with ankylosing spondylitis or in good health (not recorded which). What was sequenced was blood, either unsorted or a sorted T cell fraction (not recorded which). This rearrangement joins TRBV11-1 to TRBJ2-3; TRBD2 aligns across 9 bases. This CDR3 reads CASSLALASGTVTDTQYF. The CDR3 DNA reads as TGTGCCAGCAGCTTAGCGCTGGCTAGCGGGACGGTCACGGATACGCAGTATTTT.